What follows is one T cell receptor beta chain and its context. Its antigen remains unidentified. A much larger clone lies a single base off, so this may be a read error. TCR beta cDNA was reverse-transcribed from roughly 520 ng of total RNA. The reaction used a constant-region primer and ProtoScript II reverse transcriptase. The TCR beta library was amplified through three nested multiplex PCR rounds in a modified ARM-PCR procedure. The two initial PCR rounds, roughly 9 cycles each, used TRBV1-TRBV30 forward and C-beta reverse primers. MiXCR, applied by TCRdb to the multiplex PCR reads, yields one record per CDR3 protein. The data hold about 78,000 distinct CDR3 sequences, with about two thirds observed a single time. The study co-extracted DNA and RNA from around 20-30 mg of unsorted bulk tissue. CDR3 length: 14 residues. Germline V gene sequence: CDR1 SGHRS, CDR2 YFSETQ. The data stem from a study of tumor-infiltrating lymphocytes in primary liver carcinoma. Overall study: All lesions had stage T1-T3 N0M0 and roughly 4.2 to 10 cm widths. Study conclusions and caveats: Significantly greater top-250-clone fractions characterized tumors relative to blood (p = 0.039).

The chain recombines TRBV5-1 with TRBJ1-2, with D uncertain. The sample was liver tumor tissue from sampling region 4. The subset is: tumor region T4, right-lateral pole. The clonotype comes from a woman in her sixties with primary liver carcinoma and hepatitis B virus infection. CDR3 loop: CASSLDAQNYGCTF. In DNA form, the CDR3 reads TGCGCCAGCAGCTTGGATGCCCAGAACTATGGCTGCACCTTC.